The next 14 T cell receptor beta chains were all read from a single sample in a study of blood T cell repertoires in COVID-19 (dated by TCRdb to 2019 to 2021). The library came from the immunoSEQ multiplex PCR assay. This immuneACCESS table, as held by TCRdb, lists in-frame sequences with V and J called but not all clones. Of the missing ones, under half trace to an unresolved V gene in checked studies; the others have no known cause. The sample table holds 200,000 to 250,000 clones, of which approximately 83% were seen once. The ten largest account for more than 4.5% of the sample. The specimen sequenced was PBMCs or T cells enriched from blood (not recorded which). These receptors were taken from a woman aged 45-65 years who had been exposed to COVID-19.

This chain links TRBV29-1 with TRBJ1-1; perhaps TRBD1 as D (5 bases). The CDR3 loop spans 10 amino acids. Trimming shortened V by 6 bases and J by 10 bases, and 12 bases separated the two germline ends. Germline CDR1 and CDR2: SQVTM and ANQGSEA. CDR3 bases: TGCAGCGTCGCTACAGGTAGAGCTTTCTTT. Protein sequence: CSVATGRAFF.

V and J are TRBV10-3 and TRBJ1-6; tentatively, D is TRBD1 (5 bases). Germline V gives CDR1 ENHRY, CDR2 SYGVKD. The CDR3 is 16 residues long. The V end lost 3 bases, the J end lost 7 bases, and 16 bases lay between the germline ends. CDR3 DNA sequence: TGTGCCATCAGTGAAGACCGGTCGGGGGGAAATTCACCCCTCCACTTT. It is translated as CAISEDRSGGNSPLHF.

For the CDR3, the DNA is TGTGCCAGTAGTATAACGGGTAGCGGGGGCCTAGATACGCAGTATTTT. This translates into CASSITGSGGLDTQYF. This chain connects TRBV19 to TRBJ2-3, with 9 bases matching TRBD2. CDR1 LNHDA and CDR2 SQIVND come from the germline V gene (reference sequence). V trimming: 2 bases; J trimming: 5 bases; junction bases outside the gene matches: 8. The CDR3 is 16 residues long.

This clone has more than one count but fewer than ten. The chain joins TRBV5-1 to TRBJ2-7, with 9 bases fitting TRBD1. V dropped 1 base and J dropped 6; count of bases not matched to a gene: 5. Germline V gene lookup returns CDR1 SGHRS and CDR2 YFSETQ. There are 14 residues in the CDR3. CDR3 bases: TGCGCCAGCAGCTTGCGTGACAGGGGGTCCGAGCAGTACTTC. As protein: CASSLRDRGSEQYF.

This clone was seen just once. The genes are TRBV11-2 and TRBJ1-2; perhaps TRBD1 as D (5 bases). V lost 0 bases to trimming and J lost 8 bases, with 10 bases between them. The CDR3 is made up of 13 amino acids. Germline V lookup: CDR1 SGHAT, CDR2 FQNNGV. CDR3 loop: CASSLDKGMGYTF. The CDR3 DNA reads as TGTGCCAGCAGCTTAGATAAGGGGATGGGCTACACCTTC.

With regard to this clone: Other DNA sequences of this sample code for an identical CDR3. V usage is TRBV14 and J usage is TRBJ1-3; 7 bases are a match to TRBD1. The germline CDR1 and CDR2 sequences are SGHDN and FVKESK. The CDR3 is 15 residues long. V shed 6 bases, J shed 0 bases, and the junction held 5 bases outside the gene matches. The CDR3 region has the DNA TGTGCCAGCAGTCACAGGGGAGGCTCTGGAAACACCATATATTTT. Translated, it gives CASSHRGGSGNTIYF.

Only a few counts were recorded for this clone. The chain combines TRBV4-1 with TRBJ1-4; TRBD1 agrees at 10 bases. This CDR3 contains 14 residues. Per the germline V gene, CDR1 is MGHRA and CDR2 is YSYEKL. Trimming took 6 bases from V and 8 from J; bases not matched to a gene: 6. The DNA for the CDR3 is TGCGCCAGCAGTATCCGGGACAGGGGAGAAAAACTGTTTTTT. Amino acids: CASSIRDRGEKLFF.

The chain couples TRBV27 to TRBJ1-1; 10 positions agree with TRBD1. Trimming cost V 0 bases and J 3 bases; bases outside gene matches: 10. This CDR3 contains 18 residues. Per germline, CDR1 MNHEY and CDR2 SMNVEV (reference sequence). CDR3 in DNA: TGTGCCAGCAGTTTATCCTCTCTGACAGGGGGCATAGACACTGAAGCTTTCTTT. This encodes CASSLSSLTGGIDTEAFF.

V usage is TRBV7-9 and J usage is TRBJ2-1; possibly TRBD2 for D (6 bases). Germline CDR1 SEHNR, CDR2 FQNEAQ (reference sequence). The V and J ends lost 5 bases and 6 bases respectively, with 20 bases between them. CDR3 length: 16 residues. The CDR3 DNA sequence: TGTGCCAGCAGCCGACGGGGGAGTCCCCTCTTCAATGAGCAGTTCTTC. It specifies CASSRRGSPLFNEQFF.

This clone was counted between two and nine times. The identical CDR3 is also encoded by other nucleotide sequences in the sample. This chain links TRBV24-1 with TRBJ1-2; D might be TRBD1 (6 bases). The V gene lost 4 bases and the J gene lost 4 bases, with 9 bases spanning the gap. Per germline, CDR1 KGHDR and CDR2 SFDVKD. The CDR3 has 13 residues. Here the CDR3 DNA reads TGTGCCACCAGTGACCCGGACAGCTATGGCTACACCTTC. Translated, it gives CATSDPDSYGYTF.

The rearrangement uses TRBV9 and TRBJ2-5; D call uncertain. The germline gives CDR1 SGDLS, CDR2 YYNGEE. V shed 0 bases and J shed 2 bases, with 11 bases lying between them. The CDR3 runs to 15 residues. CDR3 residues: CASSVGSLPQETQYF. CDR3 sequence (DNA): TGTGCCAGCAGCGTAGGCAGTCTCCCACAAGAGACCCAGTACTTC.

V gene TRBV7-3 combines with J gene TRBJ1-6; 7 nucleotides agree with TRBD1. The J segment lost 7 bases and the V segment lost 5 bases, leaving 8 bases of the junction unmatched. CDR3 length: 15 amino acids. The germline V gene has CDR1 SGHTA and CDR2 FQGTGA. The CDR3 loop reads CASSATGAVNSPLHF. DNA for the CDR3: TGTGCCAGCAGCGCCACAGGGGCCGTGAATTCACCCCTCCACTTT.

CDR3 DNA: TGCAGCGTACAGGCAGGAAACACCATATATTTT. This sequence encodes CSVQAGNTIYF. V gene TRBV29-1 combines with J gene TRBJ1-3; weak D call: TRBD1 (5 bases). There are 11 residues in the CDR3. The V end lost 6 bases, the J end lost 4 bases, and 7 bases lay between the germline ends. The germline V gene encodes CDR1 SQVTM and CDR2 ANQGSEA.

The genes are TRBV7-9 and TRBJ2-5; no clear D. V dropped 3 bases and J dropped 2 bases, with 7 bases sitting between them. The germline V gene has CDR1 SEHNR and CDR2 FQNEAQ (reference sequence). CDR3 length equals 13 residues. DNA of the CDR3: TGTGCCAGCAGCTTGAACAGTCAAGAGACCCAGTACTTC. It is translated as CASSLNSQETQYF.